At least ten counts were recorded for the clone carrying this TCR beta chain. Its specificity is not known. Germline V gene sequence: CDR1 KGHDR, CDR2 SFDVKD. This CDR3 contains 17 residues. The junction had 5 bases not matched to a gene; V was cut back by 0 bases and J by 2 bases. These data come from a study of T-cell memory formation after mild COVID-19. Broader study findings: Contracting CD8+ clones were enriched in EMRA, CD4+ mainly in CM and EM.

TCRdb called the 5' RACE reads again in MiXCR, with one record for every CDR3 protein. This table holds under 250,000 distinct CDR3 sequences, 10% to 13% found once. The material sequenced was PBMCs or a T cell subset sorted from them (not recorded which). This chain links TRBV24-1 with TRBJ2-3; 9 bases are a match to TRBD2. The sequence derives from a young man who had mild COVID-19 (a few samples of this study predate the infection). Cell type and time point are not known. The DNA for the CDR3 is TGTGCCACCAGTGATTTGAAGCGGGGGGAGATCACAGATACGCAGTATTTT. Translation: CATSDLKRGEITDTQYF.